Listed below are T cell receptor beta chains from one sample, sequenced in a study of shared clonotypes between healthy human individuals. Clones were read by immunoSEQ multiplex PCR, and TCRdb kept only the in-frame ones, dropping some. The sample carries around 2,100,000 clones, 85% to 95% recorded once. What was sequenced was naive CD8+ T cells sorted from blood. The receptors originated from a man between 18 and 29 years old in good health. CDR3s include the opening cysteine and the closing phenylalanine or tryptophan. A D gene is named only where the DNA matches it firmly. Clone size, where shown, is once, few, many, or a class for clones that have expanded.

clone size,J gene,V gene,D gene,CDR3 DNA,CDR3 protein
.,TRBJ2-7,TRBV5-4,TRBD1,TGTGCCAGCAGCCTAGACAGGGGCCAGTTCTACGAGCAGTACTTC,CASSLDRGQFYEQYF
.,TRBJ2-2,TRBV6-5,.,TGTGCCAGCAGTTACTCGGGCTTTAGGACCGGGGAGCTGTTTTTT,CASSYSGFRTGELFF
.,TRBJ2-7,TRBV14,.,TGTGCCAGCAGCCAAGATTGGCAAGACGAGCAGTACTTC,CASSQDWQDEQYF
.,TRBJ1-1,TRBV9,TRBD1,TGTGCCAGCAGCGGGGGACAGTTGAACACTGAAGCTTTCTTT,CASSGGQLNTEAFF
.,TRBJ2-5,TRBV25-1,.,TGTGCCAGCAGTGGAACAGGGACGGAGACCCAGTACTTC,CASSGTGTETQYF
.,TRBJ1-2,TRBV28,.,TGTGCCAGCAGCTCGGACAGTTACTATGGCTACACCTTC,CASSSDSYYGYTF
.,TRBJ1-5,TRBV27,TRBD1,TGTGCCAGCAGTGACAGGGCGAATCAGCCCCAGCATTTT,CASSDRANQPQHF
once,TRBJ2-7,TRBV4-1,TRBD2,TGCGCCAGCAGCCAAGGGGACGGGGGGTTCGAGCAGTACTTC,CASSQGDGGFEQYF
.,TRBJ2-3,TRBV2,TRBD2,TGTGCCAGCAGTGATGTCAGCCTCCCCGCGCTCGGACTAGCAAGCACAGATACGCAGTATTTT,CASSDVSLPALGLASTDTQYF
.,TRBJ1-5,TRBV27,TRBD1,TGTGCCAGCTCTTTGGGCCAGGGGGCAGGCAATCAGCCCCAGCATTTT,CASSLGQGAGNQPQHF
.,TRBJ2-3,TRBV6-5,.,TGTGCCAGCAGTTTTAGGGACACAGATACGCAGTATTTT,CASSFRDTDTQYF
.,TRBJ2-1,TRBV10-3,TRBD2,TGTGCCATCAGTGGTTCTAGCGGGATTAATGAGCAGTTCTTC,CAISGSSGINEQFF
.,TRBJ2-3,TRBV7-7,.,TGTGCTAGCAGCCCCCAATCCGGGGCAGATACGCAGTATTTT,CASSPQSGADTQYF
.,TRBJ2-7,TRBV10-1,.,TGCGCCAGCAGTGAGTCCGGGACATACTACGAGCAGTACTTC,CASSESGTYYEQYF
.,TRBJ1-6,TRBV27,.,TGTGCCAGCAGTTTAACAGGGCTGGGTTCACCCCTCCACTTT,CASSLTGLGSPLHF
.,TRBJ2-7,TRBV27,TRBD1,TGTGCCAGCAGCCCATCGACAGGGGTCCTCTCCTACGAGCAGTACTTC,CASSPSTGVLSYEQYF
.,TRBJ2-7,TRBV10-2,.,TGCGCCAGCAGTGAGTCGGGGATGACCTACGAGCAGTACTTC,CASSESGMTYEQYF
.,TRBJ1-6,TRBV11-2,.,TGTGCCAGCAGCTCGGAAGATCTCTCACCCCTCCACTTT,CASSSEDLSPLHF
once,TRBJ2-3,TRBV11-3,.,TGTGCCAGCAGCTTAGAACTATACGATACGCAGTATTTT,CASSLELYDTQYF
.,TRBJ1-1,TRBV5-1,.,TGCGCCAGCAGCTTGGCCTCCGGCAGTATCACTGAAGCTTTCTTT,CASSLASGSITEAFF